Each of the 21 T cell receptor beta chains below was sequenced from the same sample in a study of T cells in Graves' hyperthyroidism and ophthalmopathy (dated by TCRdb to the late 2010s). Library preparation employed multiplex PCR. Sequencing used an Illumina HiSeq 2000. TCR beta CDR3 regions were amplified from RNA transcripts. For the first round of RT-PCR on the TCR CDR3, the HTBI primer set was used together with the Qiagen OneStep RT-PCR kit. The public reads were quality trimmed at Q25 with fastp and then assembled into clones with MiXCR by TCRdb, keeping productive beta chains. Rows with one shared CDR3 protein collapse into an entry with the most common genes and DNA. The sample has about 640,000 distinct CDR3 sequences on record, roughly 20% of them singletons. The ten largest clones represent approximately 30% of the sample. Sequences were obtained from blood. Every receptor here comes from a man aged 25 to 45 with Graves' ophthalmopathy.

Many counts were recorded for this clonotype. This chain joins TRBV2 and TRBJ2-7, with 8 nucleotides matching TRBD2. Germline values: CDR1 SNHLY, CDR2 FYNNEI. V shed 6 bases and J 2 bases; nucleotides not matched to a gene: 9. There are 15 residues in the CDR3. CDR3 sequence reads: CASRAPGLGTYEQYF. For the CDR3, the DNA is TGTGCCAGCAGGGCACCGGGACTAGGCACCTACGAGCAGTACTTC. The complete variable domain, with remaining parts taken from reference TRBV2 and TRBJ2-7, reads EPEVTQTPSHQVTQMGQEVILRCVPISNHLYFYWYRQILGQKVEFLVSFYNNEISEKSEIFDDQFSVERPDGSNFTLKIRSTKLEDSAMYFCASRAPGLGTYEQYFGPGTRLTVT.

This clonotype was detected a few times. At one end, the junction sequence differs from germline, possibly due to a read error. The chain couples TRBV11-2 to TRBJ1-3; 7 bases align to TRBD1. Per the germline V gene, CDR1 is SGHAT and CDR2 is FQNNGV. The CDR3 is made up of 17 amino acids. The CDR3 DNA sequence: TGTACCAGCAGCCGACTACAGGGGTTCCGCTCTGGAAACACCATATATTTT. It translates to CTSSRLQGFRSGNTIYF.

The chain employs TRBV28 and TRBJ2-4, with D possibly being TRBD1 (5 bases). The V end was cut by 3 bases, the J end by 2 bases, with 14 bases between. This CDR3 spans 16 amino acids. CDR1 and CDR2 (germline): MDHEN, SYDVKM. The CDR3 DNA reads TGTGCCAGCAGTTTCCCGTGGGCAGGGTCCAAAAACATTCAGTACTTC. It encodes CASSFPWAGSKNIQYF.

V and J are TRBV20-1 and TRBJ2-5; a weak D match, TRBD1 (6 bases). The CDR3 totals 13 residues. From germline, CDR1 is DFQATT and CDR2 SNEGSKA (reference sequence). Trimming removed 0 bases at V and 9 bases at J, with 14 bases between. CDR3 nucleotide sequence: TGCAGTGCTAGAGAATGGGGGCCTGAGGCCCAGTACTTC. Amino acids: CSAREWGPEAQYF.

This clonotype was seen more than once but under ten times. The genes are TRBV6-2 or TRBV6-3 and TRBJ2-5, with TRBD2 matching over 9 bases. From germline, CDR1 is MNHEY and CDR2 SVGEGT. V lost 8 bases and J lost 5; bases outside the gene matches: 12. This CDR3 has 15 residues. Here the CDR3 DNA reads TGTGCCAGCGGTGGCGGGAGGGCCTTTTTGGAGACCCAGTACTTC. Translating it yields CASGGGRAFLETQYF.

The J gene is TRBJ2-7, the V gene TRBV27; the match to TRBD1 covers 7 bases. J was trimmed by 3 bases and V by 6 bases; bases with no gene match: 5. Germline lookup yields CDR1 MNHEY and CDR2 SMNVEV (reference sequence). The CDR3 extends over 13 amino acids. DNA for the CDR3: TGTGCCAGCAGACCCGGGACAGTCTACGAGCAGTACTTC. It translates to CASRPGTVYEQYF.

This chain connects TRBV28 to TRBJ1-5, with D unresolved. This CDR3 has 12 amino acids. Trimming pared 5 bases from V and 7 bases from J, leaving 9 bases between. The germline gives CDR1 MDHEN, CDR2 SYDVKM. The CDR3 is CASSPTRQPQHF. CDR3 nucleotides: TGTGCCAGCAGTCCGACTCGGCAGCCCCAGCATTTT.

J is TRBJ2-3 and V is TRBV19; 8 bases are shared with TRBD2. Germline V gives CDR1 LNHDA, CDR2 SQIVND (reference sequence). The CDR3 is made up of 15 amino acids. V trimming: 11 bases; J trimming: 10 bases; junction bases outside the gene matches: 20. CDR3 nucleotide sequence: TGTGCCTCGTTTCAGCACGGGCTAGCCGGGAGGGCGCAGTATTTT. It encodes CASFQHGLAGRAQYF.

This clonotype was observed a handful of times. The chain is built from TRBV20-1 and TRBJ2-3, with TRBD2 matching over 11 bases. Per germline, CDR1 DFQATT and CDR2 SNEGSKA (reference sequence). J was trimmed by 0 bases and V by 5 bases; bases with no gene match: 4. This CDR3 region has 15 residues. The CDR3 is CSASGTSGSTDTQYF. The CDR3 nucleotides read TGCAGTGCTTCCGGGACTAGCGGTAGCACAGATACGCAGTATTTT.

In regard to this clonotype: The junction does not match germline at one end; this may be a read error. CDR3: CVSSQSSGSPDTQYF. The CDR3 DNA sequence: TGTGTCAGCAGCCAGAGTAGCGGGAGTCCAGATACGCAGTATTTT. The chain combines TRBV7-9 with TRBJ2-3, with 9 bases lining up with TRBD2. The germline CDR1 and CDR2 sequences are SEHNR and FQNEAQ (reference sequence). This CDR3 is 15 amino acids long.

This clonotype was recorded at least ten times. The CDR3 coding sequence is TGCAGTGCTAGATATGGGGTTGAAGCTTTCTTT. Protein product: CSARYGVEAFF. This sequence joins TRBV20-1 and TRBJ1-1, with no clear D. The CDR3 sequence is 11 residues long. The V end lost 2 bases, the J end lost 7 bases, and 8 bases lay between the germline ends. Germline V gene sequence: CDR1 DFQATT, CDR2 SNEGSKA (reference sequence).

Comments on this clonotype: The missing conserved phenylalanine or tryptophan at the end of this CDR3 makes a read error likely. The chain employs TRBV11-3 and TRBJ1-1; D gene uncertain. Germline CDR1 is SGHNT and CDR2 is YENEEA. The CDR3 length is 13 residues. Trimming stripped 3 bases from V and 1 base from J, with 6 bases between. This CDR3 is CASSFTRNTEAFL. The CDR3 DNA follows: TGTGCCAGCAGCTTTACAAGGAACACTGAAGCTTTCCTT.

The chain uses TRBV11-2 and TRBJ2-3; D gene uncertain. CDR1 and CDR2 from the germline V gene are SGHAT and FQNNGV. Trimming removed 9 bases from V and 3 bases from J, with 13 bases in between. CDR3 length: 13 amino acids. DNA of the CDR3: TGTGCCAGTAGCCCGCTTGAAACAGATACGCAGTATTTT. Encoded protein: CASSPLETDTQYF.

Ten or more counts support this clonotype. The genes are TRBV18 and TRBJ2-3; D possibly uses TRBD1 or TRBD2 (6 bases each). Germline V gene lookup returns CDR1 KGHSH and CDR2 LQKENI. Between the trimmed V and J ends, which lost 2 bases and 0 bases, there was a span of 9 bases. CDR3 length: 15 residues. The CDR3 loop is CASSPTGASTDTQYF. The CDR3 coding sequence is TGTGCCAGCTCACCAACGGGGGCTAGCACAGATACGCAGTATTTT.

The sample holds many counts of this clonotype. The chain has TRBV20-1 and TRBJ2-7; TRBD1 might be the D (6 bases). The V gene's germline CDR1 is DFQATT and CDR2 SNEGSKA (reference sequence). The CDR3 runs 13 residues. V dropped 5 bases and J dropped 2 bases, with 13 bases sitting between them. In DNA form, the CDR3 reads TGCAGTGCTTACGACAGGATGACCTACGAGCAGTACTTC. Translating gives CSAYDRMTYEQYF.

V and J are TRBV27 and TRBJ2-1, with D perhaps given as TRBD1 or TRBD2 (5 bases each). Trimming took off 3 bases at V and 3 bases at J, with 12 bases between the two ends. This CDR3 spans 15 amino acids. The germline V gene encodes CDR1 MNHEY and CDR2 SMNVEV (reference sequence). The CDR3 region has the DNA TGTGCCAGCAGTTTGACGGGACCCGGCTACAATGAGCAGTTCTTC. Translated: CASSLTGPGYNEQFF.

This clonotype was observed a handful of times. The V gene is TRBV20-1, the J gene TRBJ2-3; TRBD1 matches 10 bases. CDR1 and CDR2 from the germline V gene are DFQATT and SNEGSKA (reference sequence). This CDR3 region has 15 residues. V shed 6 bases, J shed 4 bases, and the junction held 10 bases outside the gene matches. The CDR3 reads CSAHPLDRGADTQYF. The CDR3 DNA is TGCAGTGCACACCCCTTGGACAGGGGGGCAGATACGCAGTATTTT.

The chain carries TRBV25-1 and TRBJ1-4; D unresolved. Trimming left V 2 bases short and J 8 bases short, with 15 bases between. The CDR3 loop spans 15 amino acids. CDR1 is MGHDK, CDR2 SYGVNS, per germline. DNA for the CDR3: TGTGCCAGCAGTGAAGCACACTATGGTTTAGAAAAACTGTTTTTT. Its protein product is CASSEAHYGLEKLFF.

This clonotype was picked up a small number of times. The V call is TRBV7-9, the J call TRBJ2-3, with a tentative D call TRBD2 (5 bases). Germline CDR1 and CDR2: SEHNR and FQNEAQ (reference sequence). The CDR3 totals 17 residues. V lost 3 bases and J 8 bases, leaving 24 bases between the germline ends. The CDR3 loop is CASSFFGLEEVSGTQYF. DNA of the CDR3: TGTGCCAGCAGCTTCTTCGGTCTAGAGGAGGTCTCGGGTACGCAGTATTTT.

The sample holds many counts of this clonotype. The chain employs TRBV20-1 and TRBJ2-3, with 11 bases fitting TRBD2. V lost 0 bases, J lost 3 bases, and 5 bases stayed unmatched. Germline V CDR1 and CDR2: DFQATT, SNEGSKA (reference sequence). The CDR3 is 16 amino acids. Here the CDR3 reads CSARDLLAGETDTQYF. Here the CDR3 DNA reads TGCAGTGCTAGAGACTTACTAGCGGGAGAGACAGATACGCAGTATTTT.

This clonotype has a count of ten or more. The genes are TRBV11-2 and TRBJ2-3, with 7 bases lining up with TRBD2. Looked up from germline, CDR1 is SGHAT and CDR2 is FQNNGV. The CDR3 consists of 16 residues. V gave up 5 bases and J gave up 0 bases; unmatched junction bases: 8. CDR3 residues: CASSLTLAASTDTQYF. CDR3 DNA sequence: TGTGCCAGCAGCCTTACTCTAGCGGCCAGCACAGATACGCAGTATTTT.